Listed here is a single T cell receptor beta chain. Its antigen is undetermined. Samples had at least 7 million PBMCs isolated from them. The V gene end was trimmed by 4 bases and the J gene end by 2 bases; junction bases not matched to a gene: 3. Germline assignment: CDR1 SGHTA and CDR2 FQGNSA. CDR3 length: 14 residues. This sample is drawn from a study of blood T cells in healthy people across ages. Through a sample-barcoded 5' primer and a J-beta primer mix, a second PCR was run for roughly 6 to 12 cycles. A minimum of 3 million CDR3-containing paired-end reads was obtained for each sample. TCRdb redid the calling of the 5' RACE reads with MiXCR, one entry per CDR3 protein. The table includes about 810,000 distinct CDR3 sequences, 35% to 40% detected once. Study-level results: Because sorting was not performed, PBMCs prevented conclusive naive versus antigen-experienced comparison. CMV status of donors was unknown, possibly confounding expanded clonotype changes.

The rearrangement joins TRBV7-2 to TRBJ2-7; 9 nucleotides align to TRBD2. What was sequenced was blood. The sequence derives from a man younger than 30 in good health. CDR3 loop: CASSSASGAYEQYF. The DNA for the CDR3 is TGTGCCAGCAGCTCAGCTAGCGGGGCCTACGAGCAGTACTTC.